Sequencing of this TCR beta chain was carried out in a study of T cell responses to AZD1222 COVID-19 vaccine. Repertoires were generated with immunoSEQ multiplex PCR, while TCRdb's copy carries only in-frame clones and drops some. Of under 70,000 clones in the sample, 76% were seen once. Trimming cost V 2 bases and J 0 bases, with 11 bases left between them. CDR3 length: 16 amino acids. CDR1 and CDR2 from the germline V gene are LGHNA and YSLEER. As concerns this clone: Antigen: not known.

Whole-study findings and limits: Regions 160-218 and 743-854 dominated among vaccine-associated CD4 TCRs spanning spike. Baseline seropositivity occurred in only six AZD1222 recipients.

The source of this sequence is an adult in good health. The chain uses TRBV4-3 and TRBJ2-1, with a weak D call TRBD2 (6 bases). The starting material was peripheral blood, obtained on day 0 of AZD1222 vaccination. The CDR3 DNA reads TGCGCCAGCAGCCAATTCTACGGGGGCTCCTACAATGAGCAGTTCTTC. This encodes CASSQFYGGSYNEQFF.